The rows below give T cell receptor beta chains drawn from one sample of a study of cytotoxic CD8 clonotypes in ibrutinib-treated CLL. Sequencing used immunoSEQ multiplex PCR; TCRdb keeps in-frame clones, though not all of them. The data contain 75,000 to 90,000 clones, approximately 87% of them singletons. The sample here was PBMCs, taken after 24 months of ibrutinib treatment. Receptor source: a human donor with chronic lymphocytic leukemia. Each CDR3 is given with its conserved first and last residue. The D gene is left open where the match is weak. Rows may omit the clone size; those that give it use once, few, many or a size class.

CDR3 protein	CDR3 DNA	D gene	V gene	J gene	clone size
CASSPSPTPSGSTDTQYF	TGCGCCAGCAGCCCCTCCCCCACTCCTAGCGGTAGCACAGATACGCAGTATTTT	TRBD2	TRBV4-1	TRBJ2-3	NA
CASTSGGQRYTF	TGTGCCAGCACCTCAGGGGGTCAGCGCTACACCTTC	TRBD1	TRBV28	TRBJ1-2	NA
CASSLSVSTIKETQYF	TGTGCCAGCAGTTTATCTGTTTCTACGATCAAAGAGACCCAGTACTTC	NA	TRBV27	TRBJ2-5	many
CASSQNPDFQETQYF	TGTGCCAGCAGCCAGAACCCGGACTTCCAAGAGACCCAGTACTTC	NA	TRBV4-2	TRBJ2-5	NA
CASSEPGTAMNTEAFF	TGTGCCAGCAGCGAGCCCGGGACAGCGATGAACACTGAAGCTTTCTTT	TRBD1	TRBV9	TRBJ1-1	NA
CASSLGTGVRNTEAFF	TGTGCCAGCAGTTTAGGGACAGGGGTTAGGAACACTGAAGCTTTCTTT	TRBD1	TRBV27	TRBJ1-1	NA
CASLAGEVAGVSEQFF	TGTGCCAGCTTGGCAGGGGAGGTAGCGGGAGTGAGTGAGCAGTTCTTC	TRBD2	TRBV6-6	TRBJ2-1	NA
CAISGGNTIYF	TGTGCCATCAGTGGCGGAAACACCATATATTTT	NA	TRBV10-3	TRBJ1-3	NA
CSVSQGGDYGYTF	TGCAGCGTCTCCCAGGGGGGGGACTATGGCTACACCTTC	TRBD1	TRBV29-1	TRBJ1-2	NA
CARSLRGGRDTEAFF	TGTGCCAGAAGCCTACGAGGGGGGAGAGACACTGAAGCTTTCTTT	NA	TRBV7-5	TRBJ1-1	NA
CASSFGGAAGYTF	TGTGCCAGCAGCTTTGGGGGTGCGGCTGGCTACACCTTC	NA	TRBV7-2	TRBJ1-2	NA
CASSLRGGAAYEQYF	TGTGCCAGCAGTTTACGAGGGGGCGCGGCCTACGAGCAGTACTTC	TRBD1	TRBV27	TRBJ2-7	NA
CASSLTGTSSSYEQYF	TGTGCCAGCAGTCTAACCGGGACTAGCAGCTCCTACGAGCAGTACTTC	TRBD2	TRBV27	TRBJ2-7	few
CASSSGDTLAKNIQYF	TGTGCCAGCAGTTCCGGGGACACGCTAGCCAAAAACATTCAGTACTTC	NA	TRBV28	TRBJ2-4	once
CASGSGTSGRRYEQYF	TGTGCCAGCGGCTCCGGCACTAGCGGGAGGCGGTACGAGCAGTACTTC	TRBD2	TRBV27	TRBJ2-7	medium-sized
CASSLAGFSGELFF	TGTGCCAGCAGCTTGGCTGGGTTCAGCGGGGAGCTGTTTTTT	NA	TRBV5-4	TRBJ2-2	NA
CASSVGGGFEAFF	TGTGCCAGCAGTGTCGGCGGGGGGTTTGAAGCTTTCTTT	NA	TRBV2	TRBJ1-1	few
CASTRGGGGSETQYF	TGTGCCAGCACCCGGGGAGGGGGCGGTTCGGAGACCCAGTACTTC	NA	TRBV6-1	TRBJ2-5	once
CASSKTGGGKDGYTF	TGTGCCAGCAGTAAAACGGGTGGTGGGAAGGATGGCTACACCTTC	NA	TRBV28	TRBJ1-2	NA
CASSKMGLVGQETQYF	TGTGCCAGCAGTAAAATGGGACTAGTAGGCCAAGAGACCCAGTACTTC	TRBD2	TRBV28	TRBJ2-5	NA
CASSRGTANSGNTIYF	TGCGCCAGCAGCCGCGGGACAGCGAACTCTGGAAACACCATATATTTT	TRBD1	TRBV4-3	TRBJ1-3	NA
CASSYGLSETQYF	TGTGCCAGCAGCTACGGACTAAGCGAGACCCAGTACTTC	NA	TRBV6-1	TRBJ2-5	NA
CASSLPDRPYNEQFF	TGTGCCAGCAGCTTACCGGACCGACCCTACAATGAGCAGTTCTTC	NA	TRBV7-9	TRBJ2-1	few
CASSERGSSTTDTQYF	TGTGCCAGCAGTGAAAGGGGTTCCTCTACCACAGATACGCAGTATTTT	NA	TRBV25-1	TRBJ2-3	NA
CASSRPGLAGGSQFF	TGTGCCAGCAGTCGACCGGGACTAGCGGGAGGGTCGCAGTTCTTC	TRBD2	TRBV6-5	TRBJ2-1	NA
CAISENDGELFF	TGTGCCATCAGTGAGAATGACGGGGAGCTGTTTTTT	NA	TRBV10-3	TRBJ2-2	few
CASSKGAGGMNEQFF	TGTGCCAGCAGCAAAGGGGCGGGAGGAATGAATGAGCAGTTCTTC	TRBD2	TRBV5-4	TRBJ2-1	NA
CASSLDRGLITGELFF	TGTGCCAGCAGCCTTGACAGGGGGCTAATCACCGGGGAGCTGTTTTTT	TRBD1	TRBV14	TRBJ2-2	NA
CAISPRWGGQQNIQYF	TGTGCCATCAGTCCACGCTGGGGAGGGCAGCAAAACATTCAGTACTTC	TRBD2	TRBV10-3	TRBJ2-4	NA
CSVMTSRTYNEQFF	TGCAGCGTGATGACTAGCAGAACTTACAATGAGCAGTTCTTC	TRBD2	TRBV29-1	TRBJ2-1	NA
CASSARQGWNTGELFF	TGTGCCAGCAGCGCAAGACAGGGGTGGAACACCGGGGAGCTGTTTTTT	TRBD1	TRBV9	TRBJ2-2	NA
CASSLTGRFTGELFF	TGTGCCAGCAGTTTGACAGGGAGGTTCACCGGGGAGCTGTTTTTT	NA	TRBV28	TRBJ2-2	NA
CASSLAAGYEQYF	TGTGCCAGCAGCTTGGCAGCAGGCTACGAGCAGTACTTC	NA	TRBV5-8	TRBJ2-7	NA
CASSLRVRAGVQAQPQHF	TGTGCCAGCAGTTTAAGGGTCCGGGCAGGGGTACAGGCCCAGCCCCAGCATTTT	NA	TRBV27	TRBJ1-5	NA
CASSQGTTEAFF	TGTGCCAGCTCACAGGGCACCACTGAAGCTTTCTTT	NA	TRBV18	TRBJ1-1	NA
CASSGRRDRAHEQYF	TGTGCCAGCAGTGGAAGGAGGGACAGGGCCCACGAGCAGTACTTC	TRBD1	TRBV2	TRBJ2-7	NA
CASSRQGYFQETQYF	TGTGCCAGCAGCCGCCAAGGGTACTTCCAAGAGACCCAGTACTTC	NA	TRBV14	TRBJ2-5	NA
CASRGGLAGSYEQYF	TGTGCCAGCAGGGGGGGACTAGCGGGTTCCTACGAGCAGTACTTC	TRBD2	TRBV2	TRBJ2-7	once
CAWSAVNQPQHF	TGTGCCTGGAGTGCTGTAAATCAGCCCCAGCATTTT	NA	TRBV30	TRBJ1-5	few
CASSIGGSEEQFF	TGTGCCAGTAGTATAGGGGGCAGCGAGGAGCAGTTCTTC	NA	TRBV19	TRBJ2-1	NA
CASSVTGNIGEQYF	TGTGCCAGCAGCGTAACAGGGAATATTGGCGAGCAGTACTTC	NA	TRBV9	TRBJ2-7	NA
CASSRRQEYLSYEQYF	TGTGCCAGCAGTCGCAGACAGGAGTATCTTTCCTACGAGCAGTACTTC	NA	TRBV2	TRBJ2-7	once
CASTRSYGGTEAFF	TGTGCCAGTACCAGGAGTTATGGCGGCACTGAAGCTTTCTTT	NA	TRBV5-6	TRBJ1-1	once
CASSRQGFSYGYTF	TGTGCCAGCAGCCGACAGGGTTTTAGCTATGGCTACACCTTC	TRBD1	TRBV7-9	TRBJ1-2	NA
CASSLWLAGTASTDTQYF	TGTGCCAGCAGCTTGTGGCTAGCGGGGACAGCCAGCACAGATACGCAGTATTTT	TRBD2	TRBV5-6	TRBJ2-3	NA
CASSPGGSSYNEQFF	TGTGCCAGCAGCCCCGGGGGGAGCTCCTACAATGAGCAGTTCTTC	TRBD2	TRBV11-2	TRBJ2-1	NA
CASSQERLAGVDTQYF	TGTGCCAGCAGCCAAGAGAGGCTAGCGGGAGTAGATACGCAGTATTTT	TRBD2	TRBV14	TRBJ2-3	NA
CASSSADSYEQYF	TGTGCCAGCAGTTCGGCGGACTCCTACGAGCAGTACTTC	NA	TRBV28	TRBJ2-7	NA
CAWTGGDTGELFF	TGTGCCTGGACGGGGGGCGACACCGGGGAGCTGTTTTTT	NA	TRBV30	TRBJ2-2	NA
CASSLEGADNEQFF	TGTGCCAGCAGCTTAGAGGGGGCTGACAATGAGCAGTTCTTC	NA	TRBV11-2	TRBJ2-1	NA
CASSWGQLEETQYF	TGTGCCAGCAGCTGGGGACAGCTAGAAGAGACCCAGTACTTC	TRBD1	TRBV5-6	TRBJ2-5	NA